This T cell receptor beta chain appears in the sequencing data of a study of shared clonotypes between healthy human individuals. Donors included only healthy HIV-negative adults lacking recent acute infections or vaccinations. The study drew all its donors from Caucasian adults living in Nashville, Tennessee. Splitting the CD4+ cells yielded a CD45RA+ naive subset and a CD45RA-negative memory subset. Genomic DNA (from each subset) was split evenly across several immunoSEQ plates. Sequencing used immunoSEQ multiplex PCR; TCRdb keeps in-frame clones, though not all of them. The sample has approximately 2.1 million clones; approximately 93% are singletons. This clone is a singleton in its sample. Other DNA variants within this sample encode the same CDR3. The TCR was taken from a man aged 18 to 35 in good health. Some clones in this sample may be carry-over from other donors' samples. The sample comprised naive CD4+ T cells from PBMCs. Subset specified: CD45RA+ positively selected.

The CDR3 DNA reads as TGTGCCAGCAGTTTATCGGGACGGGGAACAGATACGCAGTATTTT. It specifies CASSLSGRGTDTQYF. The chain combines TRBV28 with TRBJ2-3, with D perhaps matching TRBD1 or TRBD2 (5 bases each). The CDR3 covers 15 residues. Deletions cut 1 base from V and 3 bases from J, with 11 bases between. Germline CDR1 MDHEN, CDR2 SYDVKM.